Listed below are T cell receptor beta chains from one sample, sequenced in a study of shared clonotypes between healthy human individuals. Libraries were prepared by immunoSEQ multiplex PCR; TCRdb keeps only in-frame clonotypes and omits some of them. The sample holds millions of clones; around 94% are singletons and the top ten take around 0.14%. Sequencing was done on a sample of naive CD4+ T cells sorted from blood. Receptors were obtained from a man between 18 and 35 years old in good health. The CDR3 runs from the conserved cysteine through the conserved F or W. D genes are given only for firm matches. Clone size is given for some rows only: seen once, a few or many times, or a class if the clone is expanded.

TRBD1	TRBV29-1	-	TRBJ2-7	TGCAGCGTTGAAGGGCCGGGACAGGAAACCTACGAGCAGTACTTC	CSVEGPGQETYEQYF
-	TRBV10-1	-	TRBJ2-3	TGCGCCAGCAGTGAAAGGGATGTGACAGATACGCAGTATTTT	CASSERDVTDTQYF
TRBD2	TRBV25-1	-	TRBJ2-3	TGTGCCAGCAGTGACAGCCTAGCGGGAACTGATACGCAGTATTTT	CASSDSLAGTDTQYF
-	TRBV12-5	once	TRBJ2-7	TGTGCTAGTGGTTCACTGGGGGGGCAGTACTTC	CASGSLGGQYF
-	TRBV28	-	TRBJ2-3	TGTGCCAGCAGCGACTTCGGACGGGGAAACACAGATACGCAGTATTTT	CASSDFGRGNTDTQYF
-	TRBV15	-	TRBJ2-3	TGTGCCACCAGCAGAGATGGAGCAACAGATACGCAGTATTTT	CATSRDGATDTQYF
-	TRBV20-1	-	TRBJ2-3	TGCAGCCCTAAAGCAGATACGCAGTATTTT	CSPKADTQYF
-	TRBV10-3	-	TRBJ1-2	TGTGCCATCAGTGAGTCGATTGATCGCCGGGGTGGCTACACCTTC	CAISESIDRRGGYTF
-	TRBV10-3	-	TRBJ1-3	TGTGCCATCATGGGGGACCTCTCTGGAAACACCATATATTTT	CAIMGDLSGNTIYF
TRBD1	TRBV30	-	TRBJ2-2	TGTGCCTGGAGTGACCCCCGGACAGGGTTCACCGGGGAGCTGTTTTTT	CAWSDPRTGFTGELFF
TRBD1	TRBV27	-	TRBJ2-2	TGTGCCAGCAGACCCGGACAGGGACGGGCCACCGGGGAGCTGTTTTTT	CASRPGQGRATGELFF
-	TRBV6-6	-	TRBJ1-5	TGTGCCAGCAGCCCCGGGGGGTCTCAGCCCCAGCATTTT	CASSPGGSQPQHF
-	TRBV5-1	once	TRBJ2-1	TGCGCCAGCAGCTCGGACGGAAGCTCCTACAATGAGCAGTTCTTC	CASSSDGSSYNEQFF
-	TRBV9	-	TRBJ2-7	TGTGCCAGCAGCATGCGAGCTGAGATCTGGGCGGCCGAGCAGTACTTC	CASSMRAEIWAAEQYF
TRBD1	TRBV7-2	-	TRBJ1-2	TGTGCCAGCAGCTTAGTTCTGGGACAGGCCCGATCGTCTGGCTACACCTTC	CASSLVLGQARSSGYTF
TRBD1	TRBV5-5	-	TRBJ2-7	TGTGCCAGCAGTTCCCGGGACAGGGGGCACGAGCAGTACTTC	CASSSRDRGHEQYF
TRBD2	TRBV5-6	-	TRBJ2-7	TGTGCCAGCAGCCCCGGGACTAGCGCCACCTACGAGCAGTACTTC	CASSPGTSATYEQYF
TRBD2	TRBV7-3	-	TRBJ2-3	TGTGCCAGCAGCCTTGCTCGAGCGGGGACTAGCACAGATACGCAGTATTTT	CASSLARAGTSTDTQYF
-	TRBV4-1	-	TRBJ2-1	TGCGCCAGCAGCCAACCTACTAGACCCAATGAGCAGTTCTTC	CASSQPTRPNEQFF
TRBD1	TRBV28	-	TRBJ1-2	TGTGCCAGCAGAGGGACAGGGGGCACCAGATCGGTCTATGGCTACACCTTC	CASRGTGGTRSVYGYTF
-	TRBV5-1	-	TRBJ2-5	TGCGCCAGCAGCCCCGGGCGACAACCTCTGGAGACCCAGTACTTC	CASSPGRQPLETQYF
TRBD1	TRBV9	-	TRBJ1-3	TGTGCCAGCAGCGTAGCCCGGGGGACAGGGTTCGGAAACACCATATATTTT	CASSVARGTGFGNTIYF
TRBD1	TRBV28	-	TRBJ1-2	TGTGCCAGCAGTTTACTTAGACAGGGTGGTAGCTATGGCTACACCTTC	CASSLLRQGGSYGYTF
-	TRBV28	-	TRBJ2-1	TGTGCCAGCAGTTTACAGGTTGGTGAGCAGTTCTTC	CASSLQVGEQFF
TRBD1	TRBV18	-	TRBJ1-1	TGTGCCAGCTCACTCGATAACAGGGGGATGGCTTTCTTT	CASSLDNRGMAFF
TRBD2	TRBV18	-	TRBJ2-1	TGTGCCAGCTCACCACCCTCACTAGCGGGAGGTGACAATGAGCAGTTCTTC	CASSPPSLAGGDNEQFF
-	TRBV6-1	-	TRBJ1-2	TGTGCCAGCAGTGAAGTTCGCCAGGGGCGATATGGCTACACCTTC	CASSEVRQGRYGYTF
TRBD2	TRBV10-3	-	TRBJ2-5	TGTGCCATCAGTGACACTTTCACTAGCGGTAAAGAGACCCAGTACTTC	CAISDTFTSGKETQYF
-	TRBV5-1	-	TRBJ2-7	TGCGCCAGCAGCTTTGTGGGAGGCGAGCAGTACTTC	CASSFVGGEQYF
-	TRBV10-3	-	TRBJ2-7	TGTGCCATCGGTCCAGGCTACGAGCAGTACTTC	CAIGPGYEQYF
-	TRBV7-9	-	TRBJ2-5	TGTGCCAGCAGCTCCCGGGCCCAGAGGGAGACCCAGTACTTC	CASSSRAQRETQYF
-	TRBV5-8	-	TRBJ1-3	TGTGCCAGCAGCTTCGTCCAGGGAAACACCATATATTTT	CASSFVQGNTIYF